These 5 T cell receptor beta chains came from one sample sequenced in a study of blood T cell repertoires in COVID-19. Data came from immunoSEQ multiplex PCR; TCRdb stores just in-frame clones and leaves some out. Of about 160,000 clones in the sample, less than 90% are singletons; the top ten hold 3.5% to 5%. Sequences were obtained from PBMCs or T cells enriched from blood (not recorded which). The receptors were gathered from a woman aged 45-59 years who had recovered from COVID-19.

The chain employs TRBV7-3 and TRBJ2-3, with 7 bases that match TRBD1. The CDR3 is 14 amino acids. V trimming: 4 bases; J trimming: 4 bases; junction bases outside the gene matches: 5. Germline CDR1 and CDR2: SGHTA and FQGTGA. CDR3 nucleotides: TGTGCCAGCAGCTCGGGACAGAAAGCAGATACGCAGTATTTT. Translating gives CASSSGQKADTQYF.

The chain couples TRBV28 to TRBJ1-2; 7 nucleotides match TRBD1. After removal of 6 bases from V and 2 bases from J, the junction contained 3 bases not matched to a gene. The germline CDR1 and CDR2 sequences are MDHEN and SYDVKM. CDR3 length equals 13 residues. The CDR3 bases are TGTGCCAGCAGCACAGGGGTGAACTATGGCTACACCTTC. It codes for CASSTGVNYGYTF.

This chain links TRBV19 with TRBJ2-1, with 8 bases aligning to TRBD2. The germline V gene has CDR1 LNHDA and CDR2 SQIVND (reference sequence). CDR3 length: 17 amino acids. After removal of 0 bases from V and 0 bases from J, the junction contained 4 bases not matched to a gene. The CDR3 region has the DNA TGTGCCAGTAGTATAGATTGGAGCGGGAGCTCCTACAATGAGCAGTTCTTC. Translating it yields CASSIDWSGSSYNEQFF. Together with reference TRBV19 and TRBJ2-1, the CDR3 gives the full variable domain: DGGITQSPKYLFRKEGQNVTLSCEQNLNHDAMYWYRQDPGQGLRLIYYSQIVNDFQKGDIAEGYSVSREKKESFPLTVTSAQKNPTAFYLCASSIDWSGSSYNEQFFGPGTRLTVL.

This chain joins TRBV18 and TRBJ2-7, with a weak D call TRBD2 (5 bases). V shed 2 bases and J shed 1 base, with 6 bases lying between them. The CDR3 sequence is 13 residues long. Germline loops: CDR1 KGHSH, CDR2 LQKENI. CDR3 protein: CASSPGLSYEQYV. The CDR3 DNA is TGTGCCAGCTCACCAGGACTGTCCTACGAGCAGTACGTC.

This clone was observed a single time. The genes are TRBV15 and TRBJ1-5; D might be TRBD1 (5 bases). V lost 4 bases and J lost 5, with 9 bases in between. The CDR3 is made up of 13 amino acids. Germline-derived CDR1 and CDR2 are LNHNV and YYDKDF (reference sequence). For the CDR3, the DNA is TGTGCCACCAGCATGGGGGACTATCAGCCCCAGCATTTT. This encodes CATSMGDYQPQHF. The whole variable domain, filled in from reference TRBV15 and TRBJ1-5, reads DAMVIQNPRYQVTQFGKPVTLSCSQTLNHNVMYWYQQKSSQAPKLLFHYYDKDFNNEADTPDNFQSRRPNTSFCFLDIRSPGLGDTAMYLCATSMGDYQPQHFGDGTRLSIL.